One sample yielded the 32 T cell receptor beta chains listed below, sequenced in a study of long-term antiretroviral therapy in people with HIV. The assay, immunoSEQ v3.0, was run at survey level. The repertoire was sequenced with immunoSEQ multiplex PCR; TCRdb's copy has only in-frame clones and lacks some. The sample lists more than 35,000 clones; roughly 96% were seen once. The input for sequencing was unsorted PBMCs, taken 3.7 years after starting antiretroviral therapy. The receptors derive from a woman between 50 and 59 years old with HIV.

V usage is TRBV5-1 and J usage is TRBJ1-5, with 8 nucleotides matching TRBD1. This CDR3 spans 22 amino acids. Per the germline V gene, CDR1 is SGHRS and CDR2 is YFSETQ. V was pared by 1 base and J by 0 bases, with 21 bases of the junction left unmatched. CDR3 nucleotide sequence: TGCGCCAGCAGCTTGCCAGGGGGCGATAACACCTGTGAAATTTATAGCAATCAGCCCCAGCATTTT. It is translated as CASSLPGGDNTCEIYSNQPQHF.

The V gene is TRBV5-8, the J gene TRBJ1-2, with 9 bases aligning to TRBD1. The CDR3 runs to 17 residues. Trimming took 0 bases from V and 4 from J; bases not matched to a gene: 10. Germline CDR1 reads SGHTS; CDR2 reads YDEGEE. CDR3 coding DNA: TGTGCCAGCAGCTTGGATGGGACAGGGTCCCTCGTCTATGGCTACACCTTC. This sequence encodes CASSLDGTGSLVYGYTF.

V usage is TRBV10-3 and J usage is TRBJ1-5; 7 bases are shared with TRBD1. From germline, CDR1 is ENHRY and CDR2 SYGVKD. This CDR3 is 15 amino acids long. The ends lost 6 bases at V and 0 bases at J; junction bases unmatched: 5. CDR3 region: CAISQGQDSNQPQHF. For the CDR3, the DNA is TGTGCCATCAGCCAAGGACAGGATAGCAATCAGCCCCAGCATTTT.

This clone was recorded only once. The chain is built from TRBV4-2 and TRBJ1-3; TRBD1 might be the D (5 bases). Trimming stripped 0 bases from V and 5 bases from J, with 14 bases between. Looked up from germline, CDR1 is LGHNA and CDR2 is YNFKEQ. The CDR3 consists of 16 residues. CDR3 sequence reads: CASSQDPDRLRNTIYF. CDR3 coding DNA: TGTGCCAGCAGCCAAGATCCCGACAGACTGAGAAACACCATATATTTT.

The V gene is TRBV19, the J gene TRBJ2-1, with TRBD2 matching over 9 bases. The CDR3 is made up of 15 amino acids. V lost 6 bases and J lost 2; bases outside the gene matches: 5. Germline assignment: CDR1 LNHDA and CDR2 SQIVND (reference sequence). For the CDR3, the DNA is TGTGCCAGTAGGGCGCGGGGGGGCCCCTACAATGAGCAGTTCTTC. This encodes CASRARGGPYNEQFF.

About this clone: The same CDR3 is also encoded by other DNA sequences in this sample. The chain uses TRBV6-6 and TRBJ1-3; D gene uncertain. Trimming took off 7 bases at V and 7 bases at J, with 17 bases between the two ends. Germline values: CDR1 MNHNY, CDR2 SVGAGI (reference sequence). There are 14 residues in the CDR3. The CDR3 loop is CASIPPGRGNTIYF. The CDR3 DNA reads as TGTGCCAGCATCCCGCCCGGCAGAGGTAACACCATATATTTT.

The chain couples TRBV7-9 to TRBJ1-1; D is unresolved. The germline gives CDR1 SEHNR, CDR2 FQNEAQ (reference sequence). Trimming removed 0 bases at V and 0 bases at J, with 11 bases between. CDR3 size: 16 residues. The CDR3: CASSLASPGLNTEAFF. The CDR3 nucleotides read TGTGCCAGCAGCTTAGCTTCTCCAGGATTGAACACTGAAGCTTTCTTT.

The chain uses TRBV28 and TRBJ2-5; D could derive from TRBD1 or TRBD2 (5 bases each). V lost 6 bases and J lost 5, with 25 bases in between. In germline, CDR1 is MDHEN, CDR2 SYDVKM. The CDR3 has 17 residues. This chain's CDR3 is CASRFRGPLFQSETQYF. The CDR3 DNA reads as TGTGCCAGCAGATTCCGGGGCCCACTGTTCCAGTCGGAGACCCAGTACTTC.

The CDR3 protein is CASSSGTSGVGTYEQYF. The CDR3 DNA follows: TGTGCCAGCAGTTCGGGGACTAGCGGGGTGGGGACCTACGAGCAGTACTTC. The chain links TRBV28 to TRBJ2-7; 13 bases are a match to TRBD2. CDR1 is MDHEN, CDR2 SYDVKM, per germline. The CDR3 runs 17 residues. With 4 bases clipped from V and 2 bases from J, the junction kept 8 bases outside the gene matches.

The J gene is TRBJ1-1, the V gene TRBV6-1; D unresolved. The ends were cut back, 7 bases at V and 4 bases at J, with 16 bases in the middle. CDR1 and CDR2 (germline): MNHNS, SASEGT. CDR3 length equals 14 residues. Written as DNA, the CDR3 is TGTGCCAGCACTCCTGGTAGGACGGCCACTGAAGCTTTCTTT. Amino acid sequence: CASTPGRTATEAFF.

The chain's CDR3 is CASSPMGQQNTEAFF. The CDR3 DNA follows: TGTGCCAGCTCGCCGATGGGACAACAAAACACTGAAGCTTTCTTT. The genes are TRBV18 and TRBJ1-1; TRBD1 is a possible D gene (6 bases). V lost 6 bases to trimming and J lost 2 bases, with 16 bases between them. Germline V lookup: CDR1 KGHSH, CDR2 LQKENI. This CDR3 has 15 residues. The full variable domain, rest sourced from reference TRBV18 and TRBJ1-1, is NAGVMQNPRHLVRRRGQEARLRCSPMKGHSHVYWYRQLPEEGLKFMVYLQKENIIDESGMPKERFSAEFPKEGPSILRIQQVVRGDSAAYFCASSPMGQQNTEAFFGQGTRLTVV.

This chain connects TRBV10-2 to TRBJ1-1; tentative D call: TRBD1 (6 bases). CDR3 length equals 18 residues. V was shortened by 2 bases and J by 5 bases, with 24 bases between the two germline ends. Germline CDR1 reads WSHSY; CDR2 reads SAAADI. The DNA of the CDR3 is TGCGCCAGCAGTGAGCCGAACAGCCCTACAGGGTCGGCGACTGAAGCTTTCTTT. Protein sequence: CASSEPNSPTGSATEAFF.

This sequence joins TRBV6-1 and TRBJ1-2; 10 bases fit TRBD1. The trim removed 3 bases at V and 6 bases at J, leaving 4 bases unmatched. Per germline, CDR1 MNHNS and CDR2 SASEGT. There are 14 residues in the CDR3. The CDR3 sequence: CASSELDRGNGYTF. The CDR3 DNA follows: TGTGCCAGCAGTGAGTTGGACAGGGGGAATGGCTACACCTTC.

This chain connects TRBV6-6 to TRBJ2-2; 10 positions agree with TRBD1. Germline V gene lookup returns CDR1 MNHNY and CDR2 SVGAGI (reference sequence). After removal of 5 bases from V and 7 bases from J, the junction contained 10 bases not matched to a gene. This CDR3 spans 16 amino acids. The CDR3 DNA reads TGTGCCAGCAGTCGACTCGGACAGGGGGATGGCGGGGAGCTGTTTTTT. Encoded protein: CASSRLGQGDGGELFF.

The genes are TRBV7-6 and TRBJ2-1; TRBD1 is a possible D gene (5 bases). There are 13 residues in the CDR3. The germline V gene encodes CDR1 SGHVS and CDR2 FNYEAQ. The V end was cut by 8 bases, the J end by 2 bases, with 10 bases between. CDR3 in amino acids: CASRRDTYNEQFF. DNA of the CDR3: TGTGCCAGCCGCAGGGATACCTACAATGAGCAGTTCTTC. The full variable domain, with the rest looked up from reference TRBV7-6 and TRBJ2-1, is GAGVSQSPRYKVTKRGQDVALRCDPISGHVSLYWYRQALGQGPEFLTYFNYEAQQDKSGLPNDRFSAERPEGSISTLTIQRTEQRDSAMYRCASRRDTYNEQFFGPGTRLTVL.

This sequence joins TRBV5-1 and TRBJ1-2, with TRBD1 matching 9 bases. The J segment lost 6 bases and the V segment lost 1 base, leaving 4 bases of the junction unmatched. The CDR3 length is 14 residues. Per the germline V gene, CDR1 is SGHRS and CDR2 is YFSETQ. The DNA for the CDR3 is TGCGCCAGCAGCTTGAGGACAGGGGCCCATGGCTACACCTTC. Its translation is CASSLRTGAHGYTF. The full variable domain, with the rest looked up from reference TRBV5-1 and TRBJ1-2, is KAGVTQTPRYLIKTRGQQVTLSCSPISGHRSVSWYQQTPGQGLQFLFEYFSETQRNKGNFPGRFSGRQFSNSRSEMNVSTLELGDSALYLCASSLRTGAHGYTFGSGTRLTVV.

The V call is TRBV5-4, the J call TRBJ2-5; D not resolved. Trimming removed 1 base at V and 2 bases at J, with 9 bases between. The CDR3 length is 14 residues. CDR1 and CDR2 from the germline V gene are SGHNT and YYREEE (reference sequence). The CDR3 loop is CASSLLATQETQYF. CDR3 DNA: TGTGCCAGCAGCTTGCTTGCTACTCAAGAGACCCAGTACTTC.

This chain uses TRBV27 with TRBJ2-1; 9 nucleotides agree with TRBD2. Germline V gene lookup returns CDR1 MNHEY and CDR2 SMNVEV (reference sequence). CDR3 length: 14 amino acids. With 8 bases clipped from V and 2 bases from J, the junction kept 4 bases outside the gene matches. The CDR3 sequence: CASVERGAYNEQFF. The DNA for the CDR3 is TGTGCCAGCGTAGAGCGGGGGGCCTACAATGAGCAGTTCTTC.

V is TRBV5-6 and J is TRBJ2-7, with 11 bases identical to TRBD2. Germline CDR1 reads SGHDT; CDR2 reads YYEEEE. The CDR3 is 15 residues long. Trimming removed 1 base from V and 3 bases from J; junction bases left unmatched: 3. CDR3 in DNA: TGTGCCAGCAGCTTGTTAGCGGGGGGGCTCTACGAGCAGTACTTC. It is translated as CASSLLAGGLYEQYF.

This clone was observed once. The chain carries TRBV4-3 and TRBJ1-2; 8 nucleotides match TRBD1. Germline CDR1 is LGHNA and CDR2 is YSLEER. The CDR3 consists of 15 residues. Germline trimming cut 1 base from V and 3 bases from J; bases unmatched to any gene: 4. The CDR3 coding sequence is TGCGCCAGCAGCCAAGCTCTACAGGGGGACTATGGCTACACCTTC. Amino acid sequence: CASSQALQGDYGYTF.

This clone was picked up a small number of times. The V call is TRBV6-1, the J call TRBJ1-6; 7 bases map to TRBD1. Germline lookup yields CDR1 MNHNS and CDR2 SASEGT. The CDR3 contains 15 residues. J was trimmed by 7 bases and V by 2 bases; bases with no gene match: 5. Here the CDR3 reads CASSEMGTVNSPLHF. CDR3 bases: TGTGCCAGCAGTGAAATGGGGACAGTCAATTCACCCCTCCACTTT.

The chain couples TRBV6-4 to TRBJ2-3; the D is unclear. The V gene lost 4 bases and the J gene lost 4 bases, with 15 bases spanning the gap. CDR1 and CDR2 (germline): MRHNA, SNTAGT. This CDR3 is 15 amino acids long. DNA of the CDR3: TGTGCCAGCAGTGCGGACGGCTCCTGGGCAGATACGCAGTATTTT. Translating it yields CASSADGSWADTQYF.

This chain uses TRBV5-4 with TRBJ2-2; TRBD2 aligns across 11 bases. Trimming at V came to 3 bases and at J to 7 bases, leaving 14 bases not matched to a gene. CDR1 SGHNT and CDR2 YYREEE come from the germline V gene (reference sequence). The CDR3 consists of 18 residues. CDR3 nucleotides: TGTGCCAGCAGCTCCCGAACCTGGCTAGCGGGGGGTAACGGGGAGCTGTTTTTT. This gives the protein CASSSRTWLAGGNGELFF.

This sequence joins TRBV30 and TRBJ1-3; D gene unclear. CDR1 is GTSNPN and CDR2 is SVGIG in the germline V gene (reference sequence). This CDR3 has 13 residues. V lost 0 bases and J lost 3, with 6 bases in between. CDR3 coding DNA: TGTGCCTGGAGTGTTGCCCTTGGAAACACCATATATTTT. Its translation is CAWSVALGNTIYF.

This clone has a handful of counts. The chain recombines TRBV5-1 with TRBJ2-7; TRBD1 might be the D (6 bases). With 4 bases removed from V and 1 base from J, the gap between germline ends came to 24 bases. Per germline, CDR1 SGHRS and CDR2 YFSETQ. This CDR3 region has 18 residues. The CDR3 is CASSTAPSTGDRSYEQYF. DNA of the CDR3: TGCGCCAGCAGCACGGCCCCGAGTACTGGCGACAGGTCCTACGAGCAGTACTTC.

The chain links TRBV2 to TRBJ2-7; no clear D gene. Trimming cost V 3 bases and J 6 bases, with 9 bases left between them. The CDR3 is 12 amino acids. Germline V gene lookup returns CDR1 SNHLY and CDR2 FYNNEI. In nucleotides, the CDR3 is TGTGCCAGCAGTGACGCCACCCTCGAGCAGTACTTC. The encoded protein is CASSDATLEQYF.

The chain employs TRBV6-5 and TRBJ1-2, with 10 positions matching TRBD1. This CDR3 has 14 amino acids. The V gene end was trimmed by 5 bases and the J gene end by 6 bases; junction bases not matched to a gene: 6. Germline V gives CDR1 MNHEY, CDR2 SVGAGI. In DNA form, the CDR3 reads TGTGCCAGCAGTGAGTTGGACAGGGGGAATGGCTACACCTTC. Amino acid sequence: CASSELDRGNGYTF.

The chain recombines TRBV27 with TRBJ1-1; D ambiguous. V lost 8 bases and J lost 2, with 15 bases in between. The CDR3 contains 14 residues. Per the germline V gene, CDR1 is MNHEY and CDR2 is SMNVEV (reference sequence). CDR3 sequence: CASALASPNTEAFF. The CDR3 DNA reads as TGTGCCAGCGCTCTAGCCAGTCCTAACACTGAAGCTTTCTTT.

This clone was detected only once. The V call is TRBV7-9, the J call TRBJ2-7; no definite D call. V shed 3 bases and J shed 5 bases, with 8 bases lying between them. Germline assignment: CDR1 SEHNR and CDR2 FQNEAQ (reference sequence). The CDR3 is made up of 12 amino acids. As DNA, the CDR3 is TGTGCCAGCAGCTTTGTTTCGGACGAGCAGTACTTC. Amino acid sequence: CASSFVSDEQYF.

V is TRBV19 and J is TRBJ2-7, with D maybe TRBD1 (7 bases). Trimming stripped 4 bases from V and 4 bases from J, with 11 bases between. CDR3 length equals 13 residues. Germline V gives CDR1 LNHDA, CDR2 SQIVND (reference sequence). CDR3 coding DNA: TGTGCCAGTAGTAGGGCAGGGGGGTACGAGCAGTACTTC. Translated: CASSRAGGYEQYF. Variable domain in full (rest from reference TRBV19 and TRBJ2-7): DGGITQSPKYLFRKEGQNVTLSCEQNLNHDAMYWYRQDPGQGLRLIYYSQIVNDFQKGDIAEGYSVSREKKESFPLTVTSAQKNPTAFYLCASSRAGGYEQYFGPGTRLTVT.

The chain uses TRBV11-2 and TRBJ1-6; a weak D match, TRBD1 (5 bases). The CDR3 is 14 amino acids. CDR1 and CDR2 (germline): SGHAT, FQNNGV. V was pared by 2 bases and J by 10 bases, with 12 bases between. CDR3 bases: TGTGCCAGCAGCTTAACCAGGGAGCGGTCACCCCTCCACTTT. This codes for CASSLTRERSPLHF.

The CDR3 sequence is CSAGQQNTEAFF. DNA of the CDR3: TGCAGCGCCGGACAGCAGAACACTGAAGCTTTCTTT. The genes are TRBV29-1 and TRBJ1-1; possible D gene TRBD1, 6 bases. Trimming removed 7 bases from V and 1 base from J, with 10 bases in between. The CDR3 contains 12 residues. Germline loops: CDR1 SQVTM, CDR2 ANQGSEA.